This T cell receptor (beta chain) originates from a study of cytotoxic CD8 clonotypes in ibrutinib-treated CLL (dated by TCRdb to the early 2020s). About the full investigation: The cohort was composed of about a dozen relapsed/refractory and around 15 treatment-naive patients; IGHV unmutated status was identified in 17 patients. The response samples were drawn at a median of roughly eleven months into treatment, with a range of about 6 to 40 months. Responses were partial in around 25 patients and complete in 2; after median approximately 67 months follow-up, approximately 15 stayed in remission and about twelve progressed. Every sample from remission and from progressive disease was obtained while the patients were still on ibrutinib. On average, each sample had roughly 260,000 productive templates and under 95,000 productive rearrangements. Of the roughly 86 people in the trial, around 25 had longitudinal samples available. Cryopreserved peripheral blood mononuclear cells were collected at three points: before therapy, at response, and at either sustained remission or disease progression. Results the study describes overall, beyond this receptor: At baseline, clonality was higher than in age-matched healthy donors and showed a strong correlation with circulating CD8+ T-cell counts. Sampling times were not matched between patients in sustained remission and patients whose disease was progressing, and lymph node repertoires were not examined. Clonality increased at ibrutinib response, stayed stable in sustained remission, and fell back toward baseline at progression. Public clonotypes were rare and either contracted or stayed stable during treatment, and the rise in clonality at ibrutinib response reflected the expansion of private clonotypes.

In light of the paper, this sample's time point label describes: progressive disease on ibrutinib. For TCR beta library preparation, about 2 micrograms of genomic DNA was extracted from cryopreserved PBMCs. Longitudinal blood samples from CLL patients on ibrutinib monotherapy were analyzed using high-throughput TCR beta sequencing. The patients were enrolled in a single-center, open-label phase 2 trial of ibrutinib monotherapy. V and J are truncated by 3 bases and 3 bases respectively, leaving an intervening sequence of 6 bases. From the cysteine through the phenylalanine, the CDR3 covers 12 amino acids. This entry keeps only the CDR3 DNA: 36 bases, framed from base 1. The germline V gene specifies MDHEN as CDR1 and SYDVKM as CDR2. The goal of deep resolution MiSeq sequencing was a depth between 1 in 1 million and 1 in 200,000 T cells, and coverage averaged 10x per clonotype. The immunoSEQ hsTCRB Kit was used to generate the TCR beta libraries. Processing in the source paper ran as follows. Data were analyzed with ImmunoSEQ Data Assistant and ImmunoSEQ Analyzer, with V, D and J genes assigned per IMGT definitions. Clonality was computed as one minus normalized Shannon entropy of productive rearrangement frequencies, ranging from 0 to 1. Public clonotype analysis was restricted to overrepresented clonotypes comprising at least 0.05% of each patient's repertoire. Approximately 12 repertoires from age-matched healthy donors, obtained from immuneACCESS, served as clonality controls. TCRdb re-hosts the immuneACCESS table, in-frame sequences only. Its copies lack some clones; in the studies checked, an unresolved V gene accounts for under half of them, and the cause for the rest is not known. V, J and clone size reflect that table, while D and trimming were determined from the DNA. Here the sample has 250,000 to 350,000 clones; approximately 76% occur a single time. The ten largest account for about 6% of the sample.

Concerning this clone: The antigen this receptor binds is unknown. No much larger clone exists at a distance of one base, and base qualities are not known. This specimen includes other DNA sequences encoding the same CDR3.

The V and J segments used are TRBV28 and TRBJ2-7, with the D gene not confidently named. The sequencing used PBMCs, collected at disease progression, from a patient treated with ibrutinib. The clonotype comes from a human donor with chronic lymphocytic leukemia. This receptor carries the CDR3 CASSLGYYEQYF. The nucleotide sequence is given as TGTGCCAGCAGTTTGGGTTACTACGAGCAGTACTTC. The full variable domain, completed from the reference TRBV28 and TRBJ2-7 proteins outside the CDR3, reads DVKVTQSSRYLVKRTGEKVFLECVQDMDHENMFWYRQDPGLGLRLIYFSYDVKMKEKGDIPEGYSVSREKKERFSLILESASTNQTSMYLCASSLGYYEQYFGPGTRLTVT.